The subject of this entry is one T cell receptor beta chain. The antigen is undetermined. This sample stems from a study of T-cell reconstitution after alpha-beta-depleted transplantation in children. Study-level points and caveats: T-cell counts and diversity at one year post-transplant came mainly from newly produced T cells.

A library of TCRbeta sequences, prepared with unique molecular identifiers, was generated. TCRdb reprocessed the PCR reads via MiXCR and lists one record per CDR3 protein. This table holds some 200,000 distinct CDR3 sequences, around 7.7% found once. Material: PBMCs, mostly from graft donor cells, obtained 360 days after TCRalphabeta/CD19-depleted stem cell transplant. The receptor was isolated from a male patient between 2 and 10 years old who had a stem cell transplant for acute myeloid leukemia, so the T cells may come from the graft donor.

The CDR3 loop is CASSNLGPNEKLFF. The CDR3 nucleotides read TGTGCCAGCAGCAACCTGGGGCCGAATGAAAAACTGTTTTTT. This rearrangement joins TRBV7-6 to TRBJ1-4; TRBD1 might be the D (5 bases). The germline V gene has CDR1 SGHVS and CDR2 FNYEAQ. V lost 5 bases and J 5 bases, leaving 12 bases between the germline ends. The CDR3 extends over 14 amino acids.